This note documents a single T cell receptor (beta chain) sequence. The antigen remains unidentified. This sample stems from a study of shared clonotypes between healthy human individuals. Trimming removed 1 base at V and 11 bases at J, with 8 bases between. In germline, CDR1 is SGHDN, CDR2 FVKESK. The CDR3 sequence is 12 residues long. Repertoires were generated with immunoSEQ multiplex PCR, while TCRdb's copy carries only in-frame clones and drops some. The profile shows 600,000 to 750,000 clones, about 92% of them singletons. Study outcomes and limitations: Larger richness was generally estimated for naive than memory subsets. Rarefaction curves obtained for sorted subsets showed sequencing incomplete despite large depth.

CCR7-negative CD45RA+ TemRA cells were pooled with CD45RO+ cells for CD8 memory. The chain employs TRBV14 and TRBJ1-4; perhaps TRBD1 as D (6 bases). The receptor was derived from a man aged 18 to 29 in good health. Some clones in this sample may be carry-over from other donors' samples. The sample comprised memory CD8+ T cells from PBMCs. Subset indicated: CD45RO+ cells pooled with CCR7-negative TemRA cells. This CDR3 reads CASSQVRGKLFF. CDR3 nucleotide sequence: TGTGCCAGCAGCCAAGTAAGGGGGAAACTGTTTTTT.